This TCR beta chain derives from a study of shared clonotypes between healthy human individuals. The table came from immunoSEQ multiplex PCR; TCRdb's copy has only in-frame clones and leaves some out. The table includes over 850,000 clones, about four fifths detected once. V was pared by 3 bases and J by 4 bases, with 3 bases between. Germline V CDR1 and CDR2: DFQATT, SNEGSKA (reference sequence). The CDR3 runs to 10 residues. This clonotype originated in a man aged 18-30 years in good health. Some clones in this sample may be carry-over from other donors' samples. The chain carries TRBV20-1 and TRBJ1-1; D remains ambiguous. Sequencing was performed on memory CD4+ T cells from PBMCs. Specified subset: CD45RA-negative fraction. Here the CDR3 DNA reads TGCAGTGCTAGTATCACTGAAGCTTTCTTT. It translates to CSASITEAFF.